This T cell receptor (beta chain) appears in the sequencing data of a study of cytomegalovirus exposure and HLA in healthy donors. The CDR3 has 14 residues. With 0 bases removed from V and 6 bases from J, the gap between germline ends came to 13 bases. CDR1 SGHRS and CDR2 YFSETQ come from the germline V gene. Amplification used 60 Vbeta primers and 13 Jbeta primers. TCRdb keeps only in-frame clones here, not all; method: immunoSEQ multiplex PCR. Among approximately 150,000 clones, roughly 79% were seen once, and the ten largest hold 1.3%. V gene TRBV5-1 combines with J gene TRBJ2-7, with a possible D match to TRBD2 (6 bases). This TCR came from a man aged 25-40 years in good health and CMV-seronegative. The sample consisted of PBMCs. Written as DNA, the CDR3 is TGCGCCAGCAGCTTGGCGTCGGGGGACGGCGAGCAGTACTTC. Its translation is CASSLASGDGEQYF.